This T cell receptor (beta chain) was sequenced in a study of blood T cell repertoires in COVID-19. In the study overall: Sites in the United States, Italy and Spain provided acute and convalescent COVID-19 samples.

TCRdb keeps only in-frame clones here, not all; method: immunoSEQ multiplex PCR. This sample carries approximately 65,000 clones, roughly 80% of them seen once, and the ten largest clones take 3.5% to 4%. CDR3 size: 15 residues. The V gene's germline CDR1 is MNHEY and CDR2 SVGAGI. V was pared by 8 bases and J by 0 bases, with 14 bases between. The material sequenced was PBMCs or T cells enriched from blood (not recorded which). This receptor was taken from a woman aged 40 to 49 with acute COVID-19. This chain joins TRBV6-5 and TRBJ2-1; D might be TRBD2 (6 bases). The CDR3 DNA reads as TGTGCCAGCGACAAGGACGGGAGCTCCTACAATGAGCAGTTCTTC. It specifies CASDKDGSSYNEQFF.